One T cell receptor (beta chain) is described in this entry. V lost 6 bases, J lost 2 bases, and 8 bases stayed unmatched. Looked up from germline, CDR1 is SQVTM and CDR2 is ANQGSEA. The CDR3 contains 16 residues. This specimen comes from a study of blood T cells in healthy people across ages. In the study overall: Template-switching capture recovered about one barcoded beta molecule per two T cells.

PCR was performed a second time for about 7 to 11 cycles using a sample-barcoded 5' primer and a J-beta primer mix. Each CDR3 protein is one row after TCRdb ran MiXCR on the 5' RACE reads. The repertoire holds around 1,700,000 distinct CDR3 sequences, with approximately 30% as singletons. This chain connects TRBV29-1 to TRBJ2-3; TRBD2 matches 13 bases. The TCR was taken from a woman aged 25 to 45 in good health. Input material: blood. The CDR3 here is CSVGGLAGDITDTQYF. The CDR3, as DNA: TGCAGCGTCGGCGGACTAGCGGGAGACATCACAGATACGCAGTATTTT.